These 28 T cell receptor beta chains share one sample of origin, sequenced in a study of T cells expressing NK-cell markers. Reanalyzing the 5' RACE reads, TCRdb keeps one entry per CDR3 protein, without DNA. The sample includes approximately 550,000 distinct CDR3 sequences. The sample comprised blood T cells: a sorted CD56 or NKG2C T cell subset, CD4+ or CD8+ T cells, or bulk PBMC T cells (not recorded which). The receptors originated from a man aged 18 to 29 in good health.

The rearrangement uses TRBV20-1 and TRBJ2-1; absent DNA, TCRdb's TRBD2 call cannot be checked. The V gene's germline CDR1 is DFQATT and CDR2 SNEGSKA (reference sequence). CDR3 length: 16 amino acids. The CDR3 protein is CSASPIASGLYNEQFF.

This chain connects TRBV5-1 to TRBJ2-2; TCRdb selects TRBD2, and the lack of DNA leaves this call unchecked. The germline CDR1 and CDR2 sequences are SGHRS and YFSETQ. The CDR3 sequence is 19 residues long. This CDR3 is CASSSTRLLAGVNTGELFF.

V is TRBV6-1 and J is TRBJ1-2; no DNA is available, so the TRBD1 call from TCRdb remains unchecked. The CDR3 has 15 residues. CDR1 MNHNS and CDR2 SASEGT come from the germline V gene. The CDR3 loop is CASSESYRGGYGYTF.

The rearrangement links TRBV28 to TRBJ1-1; without DNA, the TCRdb call of TRBD1 cannot be checked. Germline CDR1 reads MDHEN; CDR2 reads SYDVKM. There are 16 residues in the CDR3. The chain's CDR3 is CASRPTGTGTNTEAFF. The full variable domain, in which reference TRBV28 and TRBJ1-1 provide the parts outside the CDR3, is DVKVTQSSRYLVKRTGEKVFLECVQDMDHENMFWYRQDPGLGLRLIYFSYDVKMKEKGDIPEGYSVSREKKERFSLILESASTNQTSMYLCASRPTGTGTNTEAFFGQGTRLTVV.

The CDR3 loop reads CASNGMGVRTGELFF. The chain employs TRBV6-1 and TRBJ2-2; TCRdb's D call of TRBD1 is untestable without DNA. The CDR3 runs to 15 residues. Germline V gene lookup returns CDR1 MNHNS and CDR2 SASEGT.

The genes are TRBV2 and TRBJ2-3; TCRdb's assignment of TRBD1 cannot be checked, as there is no DNA. Germline-derived CDR1 and CDR2 are SNHLY and FYNNEI. CDR3 length: 14 amino acids. CDR3 sequence: CASSGQSGSDTQYF.

This chain joins TRBV4-2 and TRBJ2-3; without DNA, the TCRdb call of TRBD1 cannot be checked. The CDR3 sequence is 15 residues long. Germline CDR1 LGHNA, CDR2 YNFKEQ. CDR3 protein: CASSTLTGAADTQYF.

The V gene is TRBV5-6, the J gene TRBJ2-1; TCRdb names TRBD2, which stays unverified in the absence of DNA. The length of the CDR3 is 18 residues. The V gene's germline CDR1 is SGHDT and CDR2 YYEEEE. CDR3 sequence reads: CASSSEIRSGMTYNEQFF.

The rearrangement links TRBV15 to TRBJ2-2. Germline assignment: CDR1 LNHNV and CDR2 YYDKDF (reference sequence). The CDR3 is made up of 15 amino acids. The CDR3 loop is CATSRGAGNTGELFF.

This chain connects TRBV7-6 to TRBJ1-4; TCRdb's D gene call, TRBD1, goes unchecked for lack of DNA. CDR1 is SGHVS and CDR2 is FNYEAQ in the germline V gene. The CDR3 has 15 residues. CDR3 residues: CASSFTGGVNEKLFF. Supplemented by reference TRBV7-6 and TRBJ1-4, the full variable domain reads GAGVSQSPRYKVTKRGQDVALRCDPISGHVSLYWYRQALGQGPEFLTYFNYEAQQDKSGLPNDRFSAERPEGSISTLTIQRTEQRDSAMYRCASSFTGGVNEKLFFGSGTQLSVL.

The V gene is TRBV6-2 or TRBV6-3, the J gene TRBJ2-1; TCRdb's assignment of TRBD2 cannot be checked, as there is no DNA. Germline CDR1 and CDR2: MNHEY and SVGEGT. The CDR3 length is 14 residues. This chain's CDR3 is CASSYGTSGNEQFF.

V gene TRBV28 combines with J gene TRBJ2-7; TCRdb lists TRBD1, though no DNA is available to test this call. CDR3 length: 18 amino acids. Germline V gene lookup returns CDR1 MDHEN and CDR2 SYDVKM. This CDR3 reads CASSRRDRGRRGTYEQYF.

This chain connects TRBV24-1 to TRBJ2-7; TCRdb outputs TRBD1, but without DNA this stays unchecked. The CDR3 runs to 16 residues. CDR1 and CDR2 (germline): KGHDR, SFDVKD. CDR3 amino acids: CATSDSRDRAPYEQYF.

J is TRBJ2-4 and V is TRBV7-9; TCRdb lists TRBD2, though no DNA is available to test this call. Germline CDR1 and CDR2: SEHNR and FQNEAQ (reference sequence). This CDR3 contains 14 residues. Here the CDR3 reads CASRPNGGPNIQYF.

The chain employs TRBV29-1 and TRBJ2-3; absent DNA, TCRdb's TRBD2 call cannot be checked. Germline CDR1 and CDR2: SQVTM and ANQGSEA. There are 14 residues in the CDR3. This CDR3 is CSVVVRGSRDTQYF.

The chain employs TRBV11-2 and TRBJ1-2. Germline values: CDR1 SGHAT, CDR2 FQNNGV. There are 11 residues in the CDR3. CDR3 protein: CAARRQDGYTF.

The chain has TRBV6-2 or TRBV6-3 and TRBJ2-7; the D gene TCRdb calls, TRBD1, cannot be checked with no DNA. Germline values: CDR1 MNHEY, CDR2 SVGEGT. This CDR3 has 14 amino acids. The CDR3 sequence: CASTGDRALWGQYF.

The rearrangement uses TRBV12-3 or TRBV12-4 and TRBJ1-5; the D call of TRBD1 rests on TCRdb alone, since no DNA is present to check it. The CDR3 contains 15 residues. The CDR3 protein is CASTTAGQGYQPQHF.

The V gene is TRBV20-1, the J gene TRBJ2-1; TCRdb outputs TRBD2, but without DNA this stays unchecked. The V gene's germline CDR1 is DFQATT and CDR2 SNEGSKA (reference sequence). The length of the CDR3 is 11 residues. This CDR3 is CSVGAGDEQFF.

The chain couples TRBV11-2 to TRBJ2-5; the D call from TCRdb, TRBD1, cannot be confirmed without DNA. CDR1 and CDR2 from the germline V gene are SGHAT and FQNNGV. The CDR3 is 15 residues long. The CDR3 loop reads CASSLLYRSRETQYF.

V and J are TRBV29-1 and TRBJ2-7; the TRBD1 assignment by TCRdb is unverifiable without DNA. From germline, CDR1 is SQVTM and CDR2 ANQGSEA. This CDR3 contains 15 residues. The CDR3 is CSVEVSQGPEYEQYF.

The chain carries TRBV5-6 and TRBJ2-1; TCRdb indicates TRBD1, and absent DNA this call remains unverified. The CDR3 loop spans 16 amino acids. The germline V gene encodes CDR1 SGHDT and CDR2 YYEEEE. CDR3 protein: CASSWSGAGGYNEQFF. Drawing the rest from reference TRBV5-6 and TRBJ2-1, the complete variable domain is DAGVTQSPTHLIKTRGQQVTLRCSPKSGHDTVSWYQQALGQGPQFIFQYYEEEERQRGNFPDRFSGHQFPNYSSELNVNALLLGDSALYLCASSWSGAGGYNEQFFGPGTRLTVL.

CDR3 in amino acids: CASSLFRESTDTQYF. V is TRBV5-1 and J is TRBJ2-3; TCRdb proposes TRBD1, but this gene call is untestable without DNA. The CDR3 consists of 15 residues. Per germline, CDR1 SGHRS and CDR2 YFSETQ.

The rearrangement links TRBV5-1 to TRBJ2-2; as DNA is missing, the TRBD2 call by TCRdb cannot be tested. This CDR3 region has 21 residues. Germline CDR1 SGHRS, CDR2 YFSETQ. CDR3 protein: CASSSRWFRLANNLNTGELFF. The variable domain in full, completed from reference TRBV5-1 and TRBJ2-2, reads KAGVTQTPRYLIKTRGQQVTLSCSPISGHRSVSWYQQTPGQGLQFLFEYFSETQRNKGNFPGRFSGRQFSNSRSEMNVSTLELGDSALYLCASSSRWFRLANNLNTGELFFGEGSRLTVL.

The chain recombines TRBV7-9 with TRBJ2-1; the D gene TCRdb calls, TRBD2, cannot be checked with no DNA. The CDR3 has 15 amino acids. CDR1 is SEHNR and CDR2 is FQNEAQ in the germline V gene (reference sequence). CDR3 sequence reads: CASSLPSGRGDEQFF.

The chain is built from TRBV3-1 and TRBJ2-4; TCRdb's D gene call, TRBD2, goes unchecked for lack of DNA. In germline, CDR1 is LGHDT, CDR2 YNNKEL (reference sequence). The CDR3 has 13 amino acids. This CDR3 is CASSQDGRNIQYF.

The chain is built from TRBV20-1 and TRBJ2-7; TCRdb's D call, TRBD2, is unchecked because there is no DNA. CDR3 length equals 14 residues. Germline V gene data show CDR1 as DFQATT and CDR2 as SNEGSKA (reference sequence). Here the CDR3 reads CSAPIRGRAEEQYF.

The rearrangement joins TRBV10-3 to TRBJ1-5; the TRBD1 assignment by TCRdb is unverifiable without DNA. Germline CDR1 ENHRY, CDR2 SYGVKD. This CDR3 contains 13 residues. The chain's CDR3 is CAIKSGGSQPQHF.